These 6 T cell receptor beta chains were all obtained from the same sample, sequenced in a study of graft-versus-host responses after intestinal transplantation listed by TCRdb under 2021. The library relied on the immunoSEQ multiplex PCR assay. TCRdb obtained this table from immuneACCESS and retained in-frame rearrangements with V and J assigned. These tables miss some clones; where compared with another copy, unresolved V genes account for less than half of the shortfall, and the remainder is unexplained. For this sample the table gives more than 65,000 clones, of which around 90% were detected only once. The ten largest make up roughly 0.44% of the sample. This sample's time point label indicates: cells obtained before transplantation from donor or recipient. Their antigens are not known. This specimen was unstimulated CD8+ T cells sorted from spleen or lymph node cells, taken before transplant. The source of these receptors is a human donor who was the organ donor for an intestinal transplant.

The chain links TRBV6-1 to TRBJ2-7; 7 positions match TRBD1. Germline V gene sequence: CDR1 MNHNS, CDR2 SASEGT. The ends lost 0 bases at V and 3 bases at J; junction bases unmatched: 5. CDR3 length: 15 residues. The CDR3 DNA sequence: TGTGCCAGCAGTGAAGCGACAGGGACCCTCTACGAGCAGTACTTC. As protein: CASSEATGTLYEQYF.

J is TRBJ2-7 and V is TRBV5-6; D perhaps matches TRBD2 (6 bases). The germline CDR1 and CDR2 sequences are SGHDT and YYEEEE. The CDR3 is 14 residues long. V lost 1 base to trimming and J lost 3 bases, with 11 bases between them. In DNA, the CDR3 is TGTGCCAGCAGCTTGTTCGGGGAGGACTACGAGCAGTACTTC. Protein: CASSLFGEDYEQYF.

This clone is a singleton in its sample. V usage is TRBV30 and J usage is TRBJ2-7; 9 bases align to TRBD1. The CDR3 contains 15 residues. Germline V gene lookup returns CDR1 GTSNPN and CDR2 SVGIG (reference sequence). After removal of 1 base from V and 1 base from J, the junction contained 5 bases not matched to a gene. The CDR3 DNA is TGTGCCTGGAGTGATGCGGGACAGGGTTCCTACGAGCAGTACTTC. Translated: CAWSDAGQGSYEQYF.

The V gene is TRBV4-2, the J gene TRBJ2-7, with 7 bases matching TRBD1. V was clipped by 0 bases and J by 6 bases; unmatched bases: 8. The CDR3 length is 15 residues. The germline V gene has CDR1 LGHNA and CDR2 YNFKEQ. The CDR3 nucleotides read TGTGCCAGCAGCCAAGAACCCCGACAGGGCGGCGAGCAGTACTTC. Translating it yields CASSQEPRQGGEQYF.

As concerns this clone: Other nucleotide sequences from this sample produce the same CDR3. This rearrangement joins TRBV27 to TRBJ2-5; 8 positions agree with TRBD1. CDR1 is MNHEY, CDR2 SMNVEV, per germline (reference sequence). The V gene end was trimmed by 2 bases and the J gene end by 1 base; junction bases not matched to a gene: 6. The CDR3 consists of 16 residues. Here the CDR3 DNA reads TGTGCCAGCAGTTTACTGGCAGGGGGCCCCCAAGAGACCCAGTACTTC. This sequence encodes CASSLLAGGPQETQYF.

The V call is TRBV5-4, the J call TRBJ2-2, with 12 positions matching TRBD2. The CDR3 length is 15 residues. After removal of 3 bases from V and 6 bases from J, the junction contained 3 bases not matched to a gene. Germline V gene sequence: CDR1 SGHNT, CDR2 YYREEE (reference sequence). The CDR3, as DNA: TGTGCCAGCAGCTCTAGCGGGGGGGCCCCCGGGGAGCTGTTTTTT. It translates to CASSSSGGAPGELFF.